Sequencing of this T cell receptor beta chain was carried out in a study of early T cells in non-severe SARS-CoV-2 infection. Study in general: Chains were unpaired, as sequencing was done on bulk RNA from unsorted whole blood.

Each single cDNA molecule received a unique molecular identifier. TCRdb processed the 5' RACE reads anew with MiXCR; each CDR3 protein has one entry. The sample has approximately 42,000 distinct CDR3 sequences; around 7% are singletons. This clonotype turned up a few times. This CDR3 has 16 residues. Trimming removed 4 bases at V and 3 bases at J, with 16 bases between. CDR1 PRHDT and CDR2 FYEKMQ come from the germline V gene (reference sequence). This sequence originates from an adult who was a healthcare worker with PCR-confirmed SARS-CoV-2 infection or an uninfected control (not recorded which). Sample: whole blood. V and J are TRBV13 and TRBJ1-3; D gene uncertain. CDR3 bases: TGTGCCAGCAGCTCCCCTAGGGCAGGAGGTGGAAACACCATATATTTT. The encoded protein is CASSSPRAGGGNTIYF.